The 17 T cell receptor beta chains in this list originate from one sample, sequenced in a study of Graves' ophthalmopathy and Graves' hyperthyroidism. RNA transcripts provided the template for amplifying TCR beta CDR3 regions. First-round RT-PCR used HTBI primers; second-round multiplex PCR followed. In TCRdb, the multiplex PCR reads were re-called with MiXCR into one record per CDR3 protein. This sample yields over a million distinct CDR3 sequences, of which 35% to 40% are seen a single time; roughly 11% belongs to the top ten. The sequenced sample was peripheral blood or thyroid tissue (not recorded which). The receptors stem from an adult man with Graves' hyperthyroidism.

This clonotype was counted at least ten times. The V call is TRBV7-8, the J call TRBJ1-3; no clear D. V gave up 4 bases and J gave up 0 bases, with 10 bases separating them. Looked up from germline, CDR1 is SGHVS and CDR2 is FQNEAQ. The CDR3 has 15 amino acids. The CDR3 is CASSSDGSSGNTIYF. CDR3 bases: TGTGCCAGCAGCTCCGACGGAAGCTCTGGAAACACCATATATTTT. Full variable domain (missing parts from reference TRBV7-8 and TRBJ1-3): GAGVSQSPRYKVAKRGQDVALRCDPISGHVSLFWYQQALGQGPEFLTYFQNEAQLDKSGLPSDRFFAERPEGSVSTLKIQRTQQEDSAVYLCASSSDGSSGNTIYFGEGSWLTVV.

This clonotype showed up many times. J is TRBJ1-1 and V is TRBV5-1; D call uncertain. Germline V CDR1 and CDR2: SGHRS, YFSETQ. The ends were cut back, 5 bases at V and 1 base at J, with 18 bases in the middle. CDR3 length: 16 residues. In nucleotides, the CDR3 is TGCGCCAGCAGGTTCATAATGGGCGGAGAGAACACTGAAGCTTTCTTT. It codes for CASRFIMGGENTEAFF.

V and J are TRBV20-1 and TRBJ2-5; tentatively, D is TRBD1 (7 bases). V dropped 0 bases and J dropped 7 bases, with 9 bases sitting between them. The CDR3 extends over 12 amino acids. In germline, CDR1 is DFQATT, CDR2 SNEGSKA (reference sequence). The chain's CDR3 is CSAREQGGTQYF. The CDR3 DNA is TGCAGTGCTAGAGAGCAGGGGGGGACCCAGTACTTC.

This clonotype was observed a few times. This sequence joins TRBV11-2 and TRBJ2-2; D is possibly TRBD2 (6 bases). V gave up 3 bases and J gave up 4 bases, with 21 bases separating them. Germline V CDR1 and CDR2: SGHAT, FQNNGV. This CDR3 region has 18 residues. The CDR3 DNA sequence: TGTGCCAGCAGCTTTTGGGCCTTTGCGGGGAACAGCACCGGGGAGCTGTTTTTT. It specifies CASSFWAFAGNSTGELFF.

This clonotype was seen a few times. The CDR3 is CASSHSRTNTEAFF. In DNA, the CDR3 is TGCGCCAGCAGCCACTCCCGGACGAACACTGAAGCTTTCTTT. This chain links TRBV4-1 with TRBJ1-1; no clear D. The germline CDR1 and CDR2 sequences are MGHRA and YSYEKL. The CDR3 spans 14 residues. Trimming stripped 3 bases from V and 1 base from J, with 9 bases between.

This rearrangement joins TRBV20-1 to TRBJ2-5, with 14 positions matching TRBD2. The CDR3 covers 18 residues. The V and J ends lost 3 bases and 0 bases, in that order; junction bases with no gene match: 9. Germline V CDR1 and CDR2: DFQATT, SNEGSKA (reference sequence). CDR3 sequence reads: CSASYRGLAGVYQETQYF. The CDR3 DNA reads TGCAGTGCTAGCTACAGGGGACTAGCGGGGGTGTACCAAGAGACCCAGTACTTC.

V usage is TRBV15 and J usage is TRBJ2-5; 9 nucleotides align to TRBD2. Germline V gene sequence: CDR1 LNHNV, CDR2 YYDKDF (reference sequence). CDR3 size: 15 residues. The CDR3 is CASQAGGPGSETQYF. The CDR3 bases are TGTGCTAGCCAGGCGGGAGGGCCAGGTTCGGAGACCCAGTACTTC.

In its sample, this clonotype was seen a few times. The rearrangement joins TRBV9 to TRBJ1-6, with D unclear. V shed 4 bases and J shed 7 bases, with 24 bases lying between them. The CDR3 covers 18 residues. Germline V gene data show CDR1 as SGDLS and CDR2 as YYNGEE. The CDR3: CASSQDRPSVRSNSPLHF. CDR3 in DNA: TGTGCCAGCAGCCAAGATCGGCCTTCCGTAAGGTCAAATTCACCCCTCCACTTT.

In its sample, this clonotype was seen many times. The V call is TRBV29-1, the J call TRBJ1-1; D not certain. V lost 7 bases to trimming and J lost 0 bases, with 15 bases between them. The V gene's germline CDR1 is SQVTM and CDR2 ANQGSEA. This CDR3 has 14 amino acids. The CDR3 DNA reads TGCAGCGCAAAGCACGGAGGAATGAACACTGAAGCTTTCTTT. This gives the protein CSAKHGGMNTEAFF.

V is TRBV12-3 or TRBV12-4 and J is TRBJ1-1; no clear D gene. V lost 3 bases and J lost 11, with 10 bases in between. CDR3 length: 11 residues. Written as DNA, the CDR3 is TGTGCCAGCAGTTTTGACGCCGGGGCTTTCTTT. This encodes CASSFDAGAFF.

Written as DNA, the CDR3 is TGCAGTGCTAGAGAGATAGCCGAGGATATATACGAGCAGTACTTC. This gives the protein CSAREIAEDIYEQYF. This chain connects TRBV20-1 to TRBJ2-7; D not resolved. The CDR3 spans 15 residues. Germline V gene lookup returns CDR1 DFQATT and CDR2 SNEGSKA (reference sequence). V gave up 0 bases and J gave up 4 bases, with 16 bases separating them.

As regards this clonotype: This could be a read error, since a much larger clone is one nucleotide away. This sequence joins TRBV6-2 or TRBV6-3 and TRBJ2-7; tentative D call: TRBD1 (7 bases). The CDR3 runs to 12 residues. CDR1 MNHEY and CDR2 SVGEGT come from the germline V gene. CDR3: CATRGVTYGQYF. The CDR3 region has the DNA TGTGCCACCAGGGGGGTTACCTACGGGCAGTACTTC.

Of note for this clonotype: A read error may account for a junction end that differs from germline. V gene TRBV5-1 combines with J gene TRBJ1-6; D ambiguous. This CDR3 spans 12 amino acids. The germline V gene encodes CDR1 SGHRS and CDR2 YFSETQ. The CDR3 sequence is CASSVGPSPLHF. CDR3 coding DNA: TGTGCCAGCAGCGTCGGGCCGTCACCCCTCCACTTT.

This clonotype was counted at least ten times. This chain joins TRBV5-1 and TRBJ2-5; no definite D call. Germline CDR1 SGHRS, CDR2 YFSETQ. Deletions cut 4 bases from V and 3 bases from J, with 7 bases between. CDR3 size: 12 residues. CDR3 sequence reads: CASSRAKETQYF. The CDR3 DNA reads TGCGCCAGCAGCAGGGCGAAAGAGACCCAGTACTTC. Full variable domain (rest looked up from reference TRBV5-1 and TRBJ2-5): KAGVTQTPRYLIKTRGQQVTLSCSPISGHRSVSWYQQTPGQGLQFLFEYFSETQRNKGNFPGRFSGRQFSNSRSEMNVSTLELGDSALYLCASSRAKETQYFGPGTRLLVL.

Worth noting for this clonotype: Since a much larger clone is just one base distant, this may be a read error. No conserved phenylalanine or tryptophan is present at the end of the CDR3, so a read error is the likely explanation. V usage is TRBV29-1 and J usage is TRBJ2-5; 7 nucleotides agree with TRBD1. The length of the CDR3 is 14 residues. Germline values: CDR1 SQVTM, CDR2 ANQGSEA. Trimming removed 8 bases from V and 2 bases from J; junction bases left unmatched: 11. As DNA, the CDR3 is TGCAGCTCGGCAGCGGCAGGGGGACAAGAGACCCAGTACCTC. As protein: CSSAAAGGQETQYL.

This sequence joins TRBV28 and TRBJ2-7; no clear D gene. Germline assignment: CDR1 MDHEN and CDR2 SYDVKM. The CDR3 covers 14 residues. V was shortened by 5 bases and J by 2 bases, with 13 bases between the two germline ends. The CDR3 DNA sequence: TGTGCCAGCAGTGGAGACGACCATCCCTACGAGCAGTACTTC. Amino acid sequence: CASSGDDHPYEQYF.

The chain is built from TRBV5-6 and TRBJ2-2; 12 positions match TRBD2. Per the germline V gene, CDR1 is SGHDT and CDR2 is YYEEEE. There are 19 residues in the CDR3. J lost 0 bases, V lost 2 bases, and 8 bases had no gene match. The CDR3, as DNA: TGTGCCAGCAGCTTATTTCCTTGGACTAGCGGGACGAACACCGGGGAGCTGTTTTTT. It specifies CASSLFPWTSGTNTGELFF.